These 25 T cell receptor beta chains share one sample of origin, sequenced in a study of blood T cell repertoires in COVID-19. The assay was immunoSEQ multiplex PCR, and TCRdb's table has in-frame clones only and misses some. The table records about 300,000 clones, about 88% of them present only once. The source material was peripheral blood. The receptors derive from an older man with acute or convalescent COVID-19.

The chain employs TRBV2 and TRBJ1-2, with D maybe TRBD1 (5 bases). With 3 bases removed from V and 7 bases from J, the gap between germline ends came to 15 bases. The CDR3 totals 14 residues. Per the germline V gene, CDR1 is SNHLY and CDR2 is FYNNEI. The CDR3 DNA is TGTGCCAGCAGTGAGTTCGGCAGGGATATTGGCTACACCTTC. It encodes CASSEFGRDIGYTF.

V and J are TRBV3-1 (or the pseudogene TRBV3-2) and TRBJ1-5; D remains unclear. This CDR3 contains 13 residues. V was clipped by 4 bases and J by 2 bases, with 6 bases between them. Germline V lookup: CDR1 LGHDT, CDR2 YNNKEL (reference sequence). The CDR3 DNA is TGTGCCAGCAGCCCTAATGGCAATCAGCCCCAGCATTTT. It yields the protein CASSPNGNQPQHF.

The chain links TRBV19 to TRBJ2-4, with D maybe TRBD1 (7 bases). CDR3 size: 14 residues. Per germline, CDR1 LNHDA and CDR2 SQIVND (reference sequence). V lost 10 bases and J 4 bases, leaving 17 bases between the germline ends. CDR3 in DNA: TGTGCCACTTCGCGCGGGACAGAAAAAAACATTCAGTACTTC. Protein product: CATSRGTEKNIQYF.

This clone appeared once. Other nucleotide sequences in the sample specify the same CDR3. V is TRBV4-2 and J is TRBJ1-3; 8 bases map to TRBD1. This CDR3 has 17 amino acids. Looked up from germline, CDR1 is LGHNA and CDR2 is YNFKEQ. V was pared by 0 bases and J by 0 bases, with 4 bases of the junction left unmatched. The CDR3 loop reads CASSQDLTGGSGNTIYF. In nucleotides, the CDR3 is TGTGCCAGCAGCCAAGACCTTACAGGGGGCTCTGGAAACACCATATATTTT.

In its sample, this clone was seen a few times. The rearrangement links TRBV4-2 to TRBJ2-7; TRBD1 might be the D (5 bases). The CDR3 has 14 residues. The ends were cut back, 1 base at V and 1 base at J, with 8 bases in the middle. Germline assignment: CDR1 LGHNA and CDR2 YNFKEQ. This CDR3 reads CASSQAAGSYEQYF. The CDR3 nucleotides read TGTGCCAGCAGCCAAGCCGCAGGGTCCTACGAGCAGTACTTC.

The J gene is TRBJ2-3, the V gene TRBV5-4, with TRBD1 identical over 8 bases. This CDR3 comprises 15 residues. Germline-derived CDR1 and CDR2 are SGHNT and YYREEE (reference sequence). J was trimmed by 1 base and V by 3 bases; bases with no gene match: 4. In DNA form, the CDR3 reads TGTGCCAGCAGCTGGACAGGGAAAGGCACAGATACGCAGTATTTT. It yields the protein CASSWTGKGTDTQYF. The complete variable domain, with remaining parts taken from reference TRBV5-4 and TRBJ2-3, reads ETGVTQSPTHLIKTRGQQVTLRCSSQSGHNTVSWYQQALGQGPQFIFQYYREEENGRGNFPPRFSGLQFPNYSSELNVNALELDDSALYLCASSWTGKGTDTQYFGPGTRLTVL.

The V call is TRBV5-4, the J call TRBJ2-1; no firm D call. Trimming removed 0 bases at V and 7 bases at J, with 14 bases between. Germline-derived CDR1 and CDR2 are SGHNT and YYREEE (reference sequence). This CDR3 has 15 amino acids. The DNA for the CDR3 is TGTGCCAGCAGCTTGGAAGGCCCGGGTGGGAATGAGCAGTTCTTC. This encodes CASSLEGPGGNEQFF.

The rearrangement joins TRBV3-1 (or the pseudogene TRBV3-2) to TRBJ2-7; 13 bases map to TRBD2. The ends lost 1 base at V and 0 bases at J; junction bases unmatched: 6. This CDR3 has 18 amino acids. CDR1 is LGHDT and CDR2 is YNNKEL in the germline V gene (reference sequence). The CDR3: CASSQGLAGGRLSYEQYF. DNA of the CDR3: TGTGCCAGCAGCCAAGGACTAGCGGGAGGCCGTCTCTCCTACGAGCAGTACTTC.

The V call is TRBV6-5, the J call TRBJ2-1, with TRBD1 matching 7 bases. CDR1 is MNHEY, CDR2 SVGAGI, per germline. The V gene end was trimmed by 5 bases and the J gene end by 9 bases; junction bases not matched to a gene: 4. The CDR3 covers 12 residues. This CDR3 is CASSNRGSEQFF. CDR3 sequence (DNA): TGTGCCAGCAGTAACAGGGGTAGTGAGCAGTTCTTC.

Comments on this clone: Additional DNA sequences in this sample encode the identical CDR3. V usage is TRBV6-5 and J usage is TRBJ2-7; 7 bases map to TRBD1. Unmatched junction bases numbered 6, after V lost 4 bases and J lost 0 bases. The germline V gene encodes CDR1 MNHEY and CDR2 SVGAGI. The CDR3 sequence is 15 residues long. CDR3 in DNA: TGTGCCAGCAGTTTAGGACAGGCCGACTCCTACGAGCAGTACTTC. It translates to CASSLGQADSYEQYF.

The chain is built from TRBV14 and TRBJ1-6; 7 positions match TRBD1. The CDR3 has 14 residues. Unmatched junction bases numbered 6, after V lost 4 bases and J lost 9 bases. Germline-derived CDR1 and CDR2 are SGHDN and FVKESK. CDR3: CASSLTGRGSPLHF. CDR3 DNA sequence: TGTGCCAGCAGCCTGACAGGGCGCGGTTCACCCCTCCACTTT.

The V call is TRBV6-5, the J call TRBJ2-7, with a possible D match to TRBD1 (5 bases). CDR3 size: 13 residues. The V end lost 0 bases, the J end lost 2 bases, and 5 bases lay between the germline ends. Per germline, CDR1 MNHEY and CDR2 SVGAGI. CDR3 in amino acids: CASSYSQAYEQYF. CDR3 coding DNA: TGTGCCAGCAGTTACTCACAGGCCTACGAGCAGTACTTC.

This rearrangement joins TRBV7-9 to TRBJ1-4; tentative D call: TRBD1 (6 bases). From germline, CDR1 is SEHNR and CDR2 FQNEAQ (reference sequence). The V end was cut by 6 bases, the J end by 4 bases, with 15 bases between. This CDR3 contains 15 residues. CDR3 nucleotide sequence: TGTGCCAGCAGTTTAACAGGGTGGTTTAATGAAAAACTGTTTTTT. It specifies CASSLTGWFNEKLFF.

As DNA, the CDR3 is TGTGCCAGCTCACCACCGACGACACCAAAAAGCTCTGGGGCCAACGTCCTGACTTTC. Encoded protein: CASSPPTTPKSSGANVLTF. J is TRBJ2-6 and V is TRBV18; no definite D call. Germline V gene data show CDR1 as KGHSH and CDR2 as LQKENI. The CDR3 spans 19 residues. Trimming removed 0 bases at V and 0 bases at J, with 15 bases between.

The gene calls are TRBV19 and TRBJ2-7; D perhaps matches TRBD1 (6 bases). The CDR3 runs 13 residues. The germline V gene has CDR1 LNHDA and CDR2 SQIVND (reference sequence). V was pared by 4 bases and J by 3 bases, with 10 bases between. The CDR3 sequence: CASSNRAGYEQYF. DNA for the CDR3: TGTGCCAGTAGTAACAGGGCCGGCTACGAGCAGTACTTC.

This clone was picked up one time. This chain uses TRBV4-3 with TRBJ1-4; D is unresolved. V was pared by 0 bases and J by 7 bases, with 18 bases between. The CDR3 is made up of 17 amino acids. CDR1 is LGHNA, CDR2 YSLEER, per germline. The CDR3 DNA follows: TGCGCCAGCAGCCAAGATCCGTGGGGAATAGCGAGTGAAAAACTGTTTTTT. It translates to CASSQDPWGIASEKLFF.

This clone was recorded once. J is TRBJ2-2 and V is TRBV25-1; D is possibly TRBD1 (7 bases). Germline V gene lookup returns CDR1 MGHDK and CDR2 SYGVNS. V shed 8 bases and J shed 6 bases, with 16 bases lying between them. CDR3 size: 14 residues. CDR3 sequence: CASHGGGEAGELFF. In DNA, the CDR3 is TGTGCCAGCCATGGAGGGGGCGAGGCCGGGGAGCTGTTTTTT.

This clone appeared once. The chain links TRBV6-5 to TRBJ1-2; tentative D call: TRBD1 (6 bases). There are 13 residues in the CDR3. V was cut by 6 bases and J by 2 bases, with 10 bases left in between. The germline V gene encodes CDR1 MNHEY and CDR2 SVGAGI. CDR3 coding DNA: TGTGCCAGCAGGCCCGGACAGAACTATGGCTACACCTTC. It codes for CASRPGQNYGYTF.

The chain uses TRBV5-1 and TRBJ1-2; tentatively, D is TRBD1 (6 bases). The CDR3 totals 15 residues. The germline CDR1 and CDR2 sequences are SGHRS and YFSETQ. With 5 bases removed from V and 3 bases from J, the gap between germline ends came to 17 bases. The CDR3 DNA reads TGCGCCAGCAGGCCTGGACAGCCACAGGACTATGGCTACACCTTC. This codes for CASRPGQPQDYGYTF.

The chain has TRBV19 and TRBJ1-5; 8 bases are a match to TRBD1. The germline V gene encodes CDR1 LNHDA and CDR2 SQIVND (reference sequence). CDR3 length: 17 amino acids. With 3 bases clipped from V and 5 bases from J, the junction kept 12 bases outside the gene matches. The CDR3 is CASSIPQGAGFYQPQHF. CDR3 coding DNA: TGTGCCAGTAGTATTCCCCAGGGGGCAGGTTTTTATCAGCCCCAGCATTTT.

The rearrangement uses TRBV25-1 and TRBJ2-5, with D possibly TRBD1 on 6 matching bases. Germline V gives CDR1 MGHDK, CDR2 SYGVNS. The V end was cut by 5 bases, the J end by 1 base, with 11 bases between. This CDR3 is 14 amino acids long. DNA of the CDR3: TGTGCCAGCAGTACGCAGGGGACCCAAGAGACCCAGTACTTC. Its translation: CASSTQGTQETQYF.

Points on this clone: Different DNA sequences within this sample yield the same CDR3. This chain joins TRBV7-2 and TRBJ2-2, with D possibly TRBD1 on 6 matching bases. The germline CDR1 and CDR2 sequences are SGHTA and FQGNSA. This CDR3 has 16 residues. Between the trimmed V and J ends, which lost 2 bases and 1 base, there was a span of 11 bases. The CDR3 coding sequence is TGTGCCAGCAGCTTACAGGGGACAAGGAACACCGGGGAGCTGTTTTTT. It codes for CASSLQGTRNTGELFF.

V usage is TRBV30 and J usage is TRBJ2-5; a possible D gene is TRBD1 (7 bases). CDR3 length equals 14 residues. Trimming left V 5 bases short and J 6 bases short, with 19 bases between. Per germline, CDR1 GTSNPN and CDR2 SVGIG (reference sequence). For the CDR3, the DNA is TGTGCCTGGGCGGGGACTGCAGGGGGTCAGACCCAGTACTTC. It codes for CAWAGTAGGQTQYF.

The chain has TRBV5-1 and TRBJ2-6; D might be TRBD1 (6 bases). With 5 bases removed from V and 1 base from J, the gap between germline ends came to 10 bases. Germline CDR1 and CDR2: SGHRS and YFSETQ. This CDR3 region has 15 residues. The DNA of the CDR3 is TGCGCCAGCAGTCCAACAGGGTCTGGGGCCAACGTCCTGACTTTC. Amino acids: CASSPTGSGANVLTF.

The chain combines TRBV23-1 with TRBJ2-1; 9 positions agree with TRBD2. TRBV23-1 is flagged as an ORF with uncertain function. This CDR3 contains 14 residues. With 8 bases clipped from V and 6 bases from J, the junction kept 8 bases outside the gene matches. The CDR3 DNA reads TGCGCCAGCCCACTAGCGGGTTTTCCCAATGAGCAGTTCTTC. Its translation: CASPLAGFPNEQFF.